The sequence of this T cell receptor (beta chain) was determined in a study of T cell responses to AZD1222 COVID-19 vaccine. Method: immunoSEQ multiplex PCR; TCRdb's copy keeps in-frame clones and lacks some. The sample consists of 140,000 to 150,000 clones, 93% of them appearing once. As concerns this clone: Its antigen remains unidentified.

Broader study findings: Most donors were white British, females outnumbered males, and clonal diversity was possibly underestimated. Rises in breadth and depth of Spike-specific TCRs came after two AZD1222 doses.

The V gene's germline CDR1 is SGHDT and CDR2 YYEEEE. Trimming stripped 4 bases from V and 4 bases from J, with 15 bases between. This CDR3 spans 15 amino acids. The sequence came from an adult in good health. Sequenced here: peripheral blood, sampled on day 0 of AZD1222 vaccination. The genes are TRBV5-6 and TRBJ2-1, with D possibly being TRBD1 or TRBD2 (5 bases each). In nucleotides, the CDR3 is TGTGCCAGCAGCCACCCCCGGGACGTATACAATGAGCAGTTCTTC. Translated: CASSHPRDVYNEQFF.